The 15 T cell receptor beta chains reported below all come from one sample, sequenced in a study of blood T cell repertoires in COVID-19. Sequenced by immunoSEQ multiplex PCR; TCRdb stores in-frame clones only, minus some. Seen here are around 100,000 clones, 70% to 90% observed once, and the top ten hold under 4%. Sequencing was done on a sample of peripheral blood. The receptor source for this set is a middle-aged man in a cohort sampled during active COVID-19.

V usage is TRBV6-5 and J usage is TRBJ2-4; 10 nucleotides agree with TRBD1. Germline values: CDR1 MNHEY, CDR2 SVGAGI. The CDR3 extends over 15 amino acids. Germline trimming cut 7 bases from V and 8 bases from J; bases unmatched to any gene: 11. This CDR3 reads CASMGQGISSYIQYF. The CDR3 DNA is TGTGCCAGCATGGGACAGGGGATTTCTAGTTACATTCAGTACTTC.

The chain links TRBV7-9 to TRBJ1-2; D remains ambiguous. The V end lost 0 bases, the J end lost 4 bases, and 12 bases lay between the germline ends. Germline-derived CDR1 and CDR2 are SEHNR and FQNEAQ (reference sequence). The CDR3 is made up of 15 amino acids. The CDR3: CASSLALPGSYGYTF. The DNA for the CDR3 is TGTGCCAGCAGCTTAGCGTTACCGGGGAGCTATGGCTACACCTTC.

The V call is TRBV7-2, the J call TRBJ2-3, with 9 positions matching TRBD2. CDR3 length: 16 residues. J was trimmed by 2 bases and V by 4 bases; bases with no gene match: 7. Germline V gives CDR1 SGHTA, CDR2 FQGNSA. As DNA, the CDR3 is TGTGCCAGCAGCTCCCTAGCGGGGCGCCTCACAGATACGCAGTATTTT. It yields the protein CASSSLAGRLTDTQYF.

This chain connects TRBV4-1 to TRBJ2-1; a possible D gene is TRBD2 (5 bases). Trimming stripped 3 bases from V and 9 bases from J, with 15 bases between. The CDR3 has 14 amino acids. Germline V gene data show CDR1 as MGHRA and CDR2 as YSYEKL. The CDR3 bases are TGCGCCAGCAGCCAGGCGGGTCGGGCGAGTGAGCAGTTCTTC. It codes for CASSQAGRASEQFF.

The chain carries TRBV18 and TRBJ2-5, with a possible D match to TRBD2 (5 bases). Trimming pared 0 bases from V and 5 bases from J, leaving 13 bases between. Germline V lookup: CDR1 KGHSH, CDR2 LQKENI. CDR3 length: 15 residues. The chain's CDR3 is CASSPPGVLGETQYF. The DNA for the CDR3 is TGTGCCAGCTCACCACCCGGGGTTCTAGGGGAGACCCAGTACTTC.

This sequence joins TRBV24-1 and TRBJ2-3, with D possibly being TRBD2 (5 bases). The V end lost 2 bases, the J end lost 3 bases, and 11 bases lay between the germline ends. The CDR3 is 15 amino acids. CDR1 and CDR2 (germline): KGHDR, SFDVKD. The CDR3 DNA reads TGTGCCACCAGTGATTGGAACGGAGGAACAGATACGCAGTATTTT. Protein sequence: CATSDWNGGTDTQYF.

The V gene is TRBV6-5, the J gene TRBJ2-1, with D maybe TRBD1 (6 bases). CDR1 and CDR2 (germline): MNHEY, SVGAGI. The CDR3 runs to 15 residues. V lost 6 bases and J 3 bases, leaving 15 bases between the germline ends. CDR3 protein: CASRVEDSYYNEQFF. CDR3 in DNA: TGTGCCAGCAGAGTGGAGGACAGTTACTACAATGAGCAGTTCTTC.

The genes are TRBV18 and TRBJ1-1, with D unclear. CDR3 length equals 13 residues. The germline V gene has CDR1 KGHSH and CDR2 LQKENI. Trimming shortened V by 8 bases and J by 8 bases, and 18 bases separated the two germline ends. The DNA for the CDR3 is TGTGCCAGCACCCAAAACCCCGCGGGGGAAGCTTTCTTT. This sequence encodes CASTQNPAGEAFF.

The chain employs TRBV19 and TRBJ1-2; TRBD1 matches at 10 bases. CDR3 length: 14 residues. The V gene's germline CDR1 is LNHDA and CDR2 SQIVND (reference sequence). V was pared by 7 bases and J by 4 bases, with 6 bases of the junction left unmatched. This chain's CDR3 is CASTLTGGVYGYTF. CDR3 bases: TGTGCCAGTACTCTGACAGGGGGCGTCTATGGCTACACCTTC.

This rearrangement joins TRBV4-2 to TRBJ1-3; TRBD1 agrees at 10 bases. This CDR3 region has 16 residues. Germline loops: CDR1 LGHNA, CDR2 YNFKEQ. J lost 0 bases, V lost 1 base, and 0 bases had no gene match. The CDR3 here is CASSQGQGASGNTIYF. Here the CDR3 DNA reads TGTGCCAGCAGCCAAGGACAGGGGGCCTCTGGAAACACCATATATTTT.

The rearrangement links TRBV18 to TRBJ2-5; 7 nucleotides agree with TRBD1. Germline CDR1 KGHSH, CDR2 LQKENI. The CDR3 has 14 amino acids. The junction had 5 bases not matched to a gene; V was cut back by 2 bases and J by 5 bases. DNA for the CDR3: TGTGCCAGCTCACCAAGACAGGGAAGGGAGACCCAGTACTTC. This encodes CASSPRQGRETQYF.

The chain recombines TRBV6-6 with TRBJ2-2, with TRBD2 matching over 7 bases. CDR1 is MNHNY, CDR2 SVGAGI, per germline (reference sequence). This CDR3 has 16 amino acids. Losses at the gene ends were 2 bases for V and 1 base for J; bases not matched to a gene: 4. CDR3 sequence reads: CASSYGGGGNTGELFF. CDR3 nucleotide sequence: TGTGCCAGCAGTTACGGCGGGGGAGGGAACACCGGGGAGCTGTTTTTT.

The rearrangement joins TRBV3-1 (or the pseudogene TRBV3-2) to TRBJ1-4; D remains unclear. Per germline, CDR1 LGHDT and CDR2 YNNKEL (reference sequence). This CDR3 is 12 amino acids long. V was shortened by 3 bases and J by 8 bases, with 7 bases between the two germline ends. The chain's CDR3 is CASSHTGEKLFF. The DNA for the CDR3 is TGTGCCAGCAGCCATACCGGGGAAAAACTGTTTTTT.

The CDR3 DNA follows: TGTGCCAGCAGCATGGGGGGGCGCACAGATACGCAGTATTTT. Its translation: CASSMGGRTDTQYF. The genes are TRBV5-4 and TRBJ2-3; a weak D match, TRBD2 (7 bases). Germline V gives CDR1 SGHNT, CDR2 YYREEE (reference sequence). The CDR3 runs 14 residues. Trimming shortened V by 4 bases and J by 1 base, and 10 bases separated the two germline ends.

The chain carries TRBV7-3 and TRBJ1-2; no definite D call. Trimming left V 8 bases short and J 8 bases short, with 24 bases between. CDR1 SGHTA and CDR2 FQGTGA come from the germline V gene. The CDR3 length is 15 residues. CDR3 nucleotides: TGTGCCAGCTCTAAATCGCCGGGGATGGCTGGCGGCTACACCTTC. Translating it yields CASSKSPGMAGGYTF.